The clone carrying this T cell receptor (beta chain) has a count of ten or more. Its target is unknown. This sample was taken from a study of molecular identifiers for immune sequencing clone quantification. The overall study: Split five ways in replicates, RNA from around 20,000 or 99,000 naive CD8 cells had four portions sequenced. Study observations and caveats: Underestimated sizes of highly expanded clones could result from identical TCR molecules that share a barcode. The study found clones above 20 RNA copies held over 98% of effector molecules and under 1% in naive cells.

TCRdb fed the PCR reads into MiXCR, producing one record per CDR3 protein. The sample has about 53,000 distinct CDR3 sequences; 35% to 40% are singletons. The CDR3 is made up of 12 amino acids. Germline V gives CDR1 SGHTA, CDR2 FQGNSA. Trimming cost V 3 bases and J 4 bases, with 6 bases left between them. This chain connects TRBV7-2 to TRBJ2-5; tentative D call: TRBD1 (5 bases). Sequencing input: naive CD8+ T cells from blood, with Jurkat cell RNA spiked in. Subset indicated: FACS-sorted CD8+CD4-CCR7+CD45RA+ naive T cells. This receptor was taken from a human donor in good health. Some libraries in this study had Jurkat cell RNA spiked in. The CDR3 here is CASSFRVETQYF. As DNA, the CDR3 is TGTGCCAGCAGCTTCAGGGTAGAGACCCAGTACTTC. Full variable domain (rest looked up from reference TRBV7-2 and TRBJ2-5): GAGVSQSPSNKVTEKGKDVELRCDPISGHTALYWYRQSLGQGLEFLIYFQGNSAPDKSGLPSDRFSAERTGGSVSTLTIQRTQQEDSAVYLCASSFRVETQYFGPGTRLLVL.